This T cell receptor (beta chain) was sequenced in a study of radiation and T cells in renal cell carcinoma. Germline-derived CDR1 and CDR2 are SEHNR and FQNEAQ (reference sequence). The CDR3 has 16 residues. V dropped 1 base and J dropped 0 bases, with 12 bases sitting between them. Specified time point: baseline pretreatment blood. The treatment here: 15 Gy SBRT to primary tumor, nephrectomy 4 weeks later. Blood was sampled at baseline, 2 weeks and 4 weeks after SBRT. Only in-frame clones appear in the TCRdb table, and some are missing; sequencing was by immunoSEQ multiplex PCR. The table has tens of thousands of clones, more than 75% seen once; the top ten hold around 42%. General study findings and limits: Without pretreatment biopsies, baseline tumor clonotype presence was undetermined. Top tumor clonotypes rose in blood 2 weeks post-radiation, then contracted.

On this clone: Its antigen is unknown.

The TCR was taken from a man in his sixties with renal cell carcinoma. The sample here was blood, taken from a patient whose treatment included radiotherapy and nephrectomy. V and J are TRBV7-9 and TRBJ1-1, with D unresolved. The DNA for the CDR3 is TGTGCCAGCAGCTTAGTGGTGCAGCCCATGAACACTGAAGCTTTCTTT. The encoded protein is CASSLVVQPMNTEAFF.